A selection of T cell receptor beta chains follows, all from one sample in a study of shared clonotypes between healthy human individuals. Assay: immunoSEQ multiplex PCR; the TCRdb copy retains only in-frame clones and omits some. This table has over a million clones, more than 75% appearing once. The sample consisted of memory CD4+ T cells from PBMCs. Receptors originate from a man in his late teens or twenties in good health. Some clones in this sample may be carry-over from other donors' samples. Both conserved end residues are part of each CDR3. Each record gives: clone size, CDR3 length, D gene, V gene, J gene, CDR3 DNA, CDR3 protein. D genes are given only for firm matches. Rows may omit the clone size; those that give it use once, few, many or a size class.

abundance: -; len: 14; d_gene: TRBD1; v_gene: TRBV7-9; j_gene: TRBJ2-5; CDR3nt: TGTGCCAGCAGCCTGACAGGGGGCGAAGAGACCCAGTACTTC; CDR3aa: CASSLTGGEETQYF
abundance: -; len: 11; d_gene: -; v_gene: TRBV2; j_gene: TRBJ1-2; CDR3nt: TGTGCCAGCAGTGAGTCCTATGGCTACACCTTC; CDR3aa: CASSESYGYTF
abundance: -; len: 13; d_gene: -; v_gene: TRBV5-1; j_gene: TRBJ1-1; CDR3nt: TGCGCCAGCCGTTACCTGAGAAACACTGAAGCTTTCTTT; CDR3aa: CASRYLRNTEAFF
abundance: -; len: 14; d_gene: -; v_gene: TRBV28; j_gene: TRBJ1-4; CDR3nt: TGTGCCAGCAGTTTCTCCGGGACTAATGAAAAACTGTTTTTT; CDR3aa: CASSFSGTNEKLFF
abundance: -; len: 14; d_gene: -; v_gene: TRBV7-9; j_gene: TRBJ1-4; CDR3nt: TGTGCCAGCAGCGAAATTCCCAGGTTTGAAAAACTGTTTTTT; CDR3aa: CASSEIPRFEKLFF
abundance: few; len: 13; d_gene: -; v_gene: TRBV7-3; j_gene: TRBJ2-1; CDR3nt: TGTGCCAGCAGCCAAGCGGGTAGGGATGAGCAGTTCTTC; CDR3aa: CASSQAGRDEQFF
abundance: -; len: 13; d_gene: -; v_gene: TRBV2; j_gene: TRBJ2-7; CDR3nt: TGTGCCAGCAGTGATTCAGTCCAGGGAGAAACGTACTTC; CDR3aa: CASSDSVQGETYF
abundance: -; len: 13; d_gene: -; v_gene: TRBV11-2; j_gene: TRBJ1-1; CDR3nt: TGTGCCAGCAGCTCTCACGAAGGCACTGAAGCTTTCTTT; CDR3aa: CASSSHEGTEAFF
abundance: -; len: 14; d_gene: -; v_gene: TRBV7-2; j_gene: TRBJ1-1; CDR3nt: TGTGCCAGCAGCTTAGGACAGATTTACACTGAAGCTTTCTTT; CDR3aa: CASSLGQIYTEAFF
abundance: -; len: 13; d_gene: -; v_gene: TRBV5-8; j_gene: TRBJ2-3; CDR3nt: TGTGCCAGCAGCCTTAGAAGCACAGATACGCAGTATTTT; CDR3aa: CASSLRSTDTQYF
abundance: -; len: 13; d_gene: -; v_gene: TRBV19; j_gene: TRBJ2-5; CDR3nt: TGTGCCAGTAGTTCAGTGTACCAAGAGACCCAGTACTTC; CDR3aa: CASSSVYQETQYF
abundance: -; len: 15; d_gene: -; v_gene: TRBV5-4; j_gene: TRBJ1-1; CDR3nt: TGTGCCAGCAGCCCCCGGTGGGGGGCCAACACTGAAGCTTTCTTT; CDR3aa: CASSPRWGANTEAFF
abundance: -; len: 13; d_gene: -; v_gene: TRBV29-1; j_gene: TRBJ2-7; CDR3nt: TGCAGCGTTGCTACGGGACAACAGTACGAGCAGTACTTC; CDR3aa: CSVATGQQYEQYF
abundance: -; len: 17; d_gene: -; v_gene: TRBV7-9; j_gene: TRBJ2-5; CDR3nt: TGTGCCAGCAGCTTATTTCGGGGAACGGCCCCCTGGGGGACCCAGTACTTC; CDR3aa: CASSLFRGTAPWGTQYF
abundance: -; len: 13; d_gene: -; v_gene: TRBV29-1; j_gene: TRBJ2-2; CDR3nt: TGCAGCGTTGGGCTATGGAACACCGGGGAGCTGTTTTTT; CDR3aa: CSVGLWNTGELFF
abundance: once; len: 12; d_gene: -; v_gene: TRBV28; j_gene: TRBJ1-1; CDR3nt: TGTGCCAGCAGTCTGCAGGGCACTGAAGCTTTCTTT; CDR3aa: CASSLQGTEAFF
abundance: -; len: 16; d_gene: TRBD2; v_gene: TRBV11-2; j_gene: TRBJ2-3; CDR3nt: TGTGCCAGCAGCTCAACTAGGGGGACTAGCGGAGATACGCAGTATTTT; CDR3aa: CASSSTRGTSGDTQYF
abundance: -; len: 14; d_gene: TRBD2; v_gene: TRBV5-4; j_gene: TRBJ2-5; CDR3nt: TGTGCCAGCAGCTCCCGACTAGCGGGAGAGACCCAGTACTTC; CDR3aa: CASSSRLAGETQYF
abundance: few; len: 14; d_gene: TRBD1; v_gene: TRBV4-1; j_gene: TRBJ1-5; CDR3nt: TGCGCCAGCAGCCGACAGACAGGGAATCAGCCCCAGCATTTT; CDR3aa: CASSRQTGNQPQHF
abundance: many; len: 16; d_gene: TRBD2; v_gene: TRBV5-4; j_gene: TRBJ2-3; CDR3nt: TGTGCCAGCAGCTCGGGACTAGCGGGAGTCACAGATACGCAGTATTTT; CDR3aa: CASSSGLAGVTDTQYF
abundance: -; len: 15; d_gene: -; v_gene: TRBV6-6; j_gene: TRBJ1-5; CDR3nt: TGTGCCAGCAGCAACGGGGGATATGGCAATCAGCCCCAGCATTTT; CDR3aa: CASSNGGYGNQPQHF
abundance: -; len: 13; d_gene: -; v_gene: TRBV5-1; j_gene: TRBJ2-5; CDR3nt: TGCGCCAGCAGCTTGGGGCAGGGTGAGACCCAGTACTTC; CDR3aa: CASSLGQGETQYF
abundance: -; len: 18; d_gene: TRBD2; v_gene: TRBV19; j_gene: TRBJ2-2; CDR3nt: TGTGCCAGTAGTAAAGCGGGAGGGTCAGGTTCGAACACCGGGGAGCTGTTTTTT; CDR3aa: CASSKAGGSGSNTGELFF
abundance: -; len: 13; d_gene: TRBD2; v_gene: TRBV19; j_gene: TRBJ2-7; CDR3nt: TGTGCCAGTAGGGAGCGGGGGATTGGGGAGCAGTACTTC; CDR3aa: CASRERGIGEQYF
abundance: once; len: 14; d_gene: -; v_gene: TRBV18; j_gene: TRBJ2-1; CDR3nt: TGTGCCAGCTCACCACAGCTGAGCTACAATGAGCAGTTCTTC; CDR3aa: CASSPQLSYNEQFF
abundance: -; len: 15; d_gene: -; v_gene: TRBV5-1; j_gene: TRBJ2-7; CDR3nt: TGCGCCAGCAGCGCTCCGGGACTTAGCTCCTACGAGCAGTACTTC; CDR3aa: CASSAPGLSSYEQYF
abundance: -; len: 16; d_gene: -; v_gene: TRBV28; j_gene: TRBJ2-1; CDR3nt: TGTGCCAGCAGTACGTTAGCGGCAAGCTCCTACAATGAGCAGTTCTTC; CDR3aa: CASSTLAASSYNEQFF
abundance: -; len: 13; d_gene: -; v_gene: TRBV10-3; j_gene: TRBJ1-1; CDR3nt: TGTGCCATCAGGGGGACCAAGAACACTGAAGCTTTCTTT; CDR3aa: CAIRGTKNTEAFF